One sample yielded the 23 T cell receptor beta chains listed below, sequenced in a study of T cells in women clearing cervical HPV infection. Profiled with immunoSEQ multiplex PCR; TCRdb holds only in-frame clones, not every one. The data show 20,000 or so clones, and the top ten clones hold 5.4%. Sequenced: blood buffy coat. Receptors originate from a woman aged 18 to 75 with a cervical HPV16 infection that either progressed to CIN3+ or cleared (not recorded which).

To note about this clone: The CDR3 extends 3 residues past the end of the read, so its final part is completed from the germline J gene. The rearrangement joins TRBV5-1 to TRBJ2-2, with D tentatively TRBD2 (6 bases). CDR1 is SGHRS and CDR2 is YFSETQ in the germline V gene. This CDR3 is built from 15 residues. Trimming shortened V by 3 bases and J by 0 bases, and 9 bases separated the two germline ends. The CDR3 region is CASSSTSSNTGELFF. CDR3 bases read: TGCGCCAGCAGCTCAACTAGCTCGAACACCGGGGAG.

As for this clone: The read stops 3 residues short of the end of the CDR3; the missing end is completed from the germline J gene. This chain connects TRBV5-1 to TRBJ2-7, with 9 bases lining up with TRBD1. Germline V gene sequence: CDR1 SGHRS, CDR2 YFSETQ. CDR3 length: 16 amino acids. With 4 bases clipped from V and 1 base from J, the junction kept 9 bases outside the gene matches. CDR3 protein: CASSLPSGTGSYEQYF. The CDR3 bases that were read are TGCGCCAGCAGCCTCCCATCCGGGACAGGGTCCTACGAG.

Concerning this clone itself: The read halts 3 residues ahead of the CDR3 end, with the missing end drawn from the germline J gene. This chain connects TRBV7-9 to TRBJ2-6; D unclear. Trimming took 6 bases from V and 12 from J, leaving 9 bases between them. CDR1 is SEHNR, CDR2 FQNEAQ, per germline (reference sequence). CDR3 length: 11 amino acids. The DNA read from the CDR3 is TGTGCCAGCAGTCTTCCGGGCGTC. It yields the protein CASSLPGV. The full CDR3 is CASSLPGVLTF.

Of note for this clone: The read terminates 3 residues before the CDR3 end, so the remaining end is supplied by the germline J gene. The chain has TRBV29-1 and TRBJ2-4, with 15 bases lining up with TRBD2. The CDR3 is 13 amino acids. CDR1 is SQVTM, CDR2 ANQGSEA, per germline. The sequenced part of the CDR3 DNA is TGCAGCGTAGGGACTAGCGGGGGGCTTTTT. As protein: CSVGTSGGLF. The entire CDR3 protein is CSVGTSGGLFQYF.

A word on this clone: The sequenced fragment ends 3 residues before the CDR3 boundary, so the rest is inferred from the germline J gene. V usage is TRBV7-2 and J usage is TRBJ2-1; 8 nucleotides align to TRBD1. CDR3 length equals 14 residues. Germline V gives CDR1 SGHTA, CDR2 FQGNSA. The V segment lost 5 bases and the J segment 8 bases; nucleotides outside the gene matches: 8. CDR3 loop: CASSPDRGWDEQFF. CDR3 DNA (partial): TGTGCCAGCAGCCCAGACAGGGGTTGGGATGAG. Based on the CDR3 plus reference TRBV7-2 and TRBJ2-1, the full variable domain is GAGVSQSPSNKVTEKGKDVELRCDPISGHTALYWYRQSLGQGLEFLIYFQGNSAPDKSGLPSDRFSAERTGGSVSTLTIQRTQQEDSAVYLCASSPDRGWDEQFFGPGTRLTVL.

Comment on this clone: The read falls 3 residues short of the CDR3 end, and the missing part is taken from the germline J gene. Additional DNA sequences in this sample encode the identical CDR3. V gene TRBV10-3 combines with J gene TRBJ2-7; D gene ambiguous. CDR3 length: 14 amino acids. Germline CDR1 reads ENHRY; CDR2 reads SYGVKD. Deletions cut 2 bases from V and 3 bases from J, with 11 bases between. CDR3 protein: CAISEDTTGYEQYF. Partial CDR3 DNA: TGTGCCATCAGTGAGGATACCACCGGCTACGAG.

As for this clone: The read is 3 residues too short to cover the CDR3 end, so that end is filled in from the germline J gene. V usage is TRBV5-4 and J usage is TRBJ2-7; TRBD1 matches at 9 bases. In germline, CDR1 is SGHNT, CDR2 YYREEE (reference sequence). The CDR3 is 15 residues long. V shed 4 bases and J 3 bases; nucleotides not matched to a gene: 8. CDR3 residues: CASSPGTGKNYEQYF. Incomplete CDR3 DNA: TGTGCCAGCAGCCCCGGGACAGGGAAAAACTACGAG.

A note on this clone: Read sequence stops 3 residues before the CDR3 end, and the germline J gene provides the missing end. The gene calls are TRBV30 and TRBJ1-2; a possible D gene is TRBD1 (5 bases). The CDR3 has 13 residues. Germline loops: CDR1 GTSNPN, CDR2 SVGIG (reference sequence). CDR3 amino acids: CAVGERASYDYTF. The DNA read from the CDR3 is TGTGCCGTGGGGGAGCGGGCTTCCTACGAC.

With regard to this clone: The read ends 3 residues shy of where the CDR3 ends; the end is completed using the germline J gene. The chain couples TRBV4-1 to TRBJ2-5; D call uncertain. The CDR3 sequence is 12 residues long. CDR1 is MGHRA, CDR2 YSYEKL, per germline. V was cut by 1 base and J by 5 bases, with 5 bases left in between. CDR3 DNA (partial): TGCGCCAGCAGCCAAGTTATGGAGACC. Protein sequence: CASSQVMET. The whole CDR3 sequence is CASSQVMETQYF.

In the case of this clone: The CDR3 goes on 3 residues after the read ends, and that part is filled in from the germline J gene. The chain is built from TRBV29-1 and TRBJ2-2; 9 nucleotides match TRBD1. CDR1 is SQVTM, CDR2 ANQGSEA, per germline. This CDR3 spans 15 amino acids. This chain's CDR3 is CSVLGQGSGANVLFF. Incomplete CDR3 DNA: TGCAGCGTTTTAGGACAGGGGAGCGGGGCCAACGTG.

Of note for this clone: The CDR3 goes on 3 residues after the read ends, and that part is filled in from the germline J gene. The rearrangement links TRBV14 to TRBJ2-5; the D is unclear. This CDR3 region has 12 residues. Germline V gives CDR1 SGHDN, CDR2 FVKESK. Trimming pared 0 bases from V and 7 bases from J, leaving 6 bases between. The CDR3 spells CASSQDPGTQYF. The CDR3 bases that were read are TGTGCCAGCAGCCAAGATCCGGGGACC. The full variable domain, in which reference TRBV14 and TRBJ2-5 provide the parts outside the CDR3, is EAGVTQFPSHSVIEKGQTVTLRCDPISGHDNLYWYRRVMGKEIKFLLHFVKESKQDESGMPNNRFLAERTGGTYSTLKVQPAELEDSGVYFCASSQDPGTQYFGPGTRLLVL.

A remark on this clone: The CDR3 end is not reached by the read, which stops 3 residues before it; the germline J gene fills it in. The chain couples TRBV2 to TRBJ2-3; 12 nucleotides agree with TRBD2. The junction had 5 bases not matched to a gene; V was cut back by 6 bases and J by 4 bases. This CDR3 has 15 residues. Germline loops: CDR1 SNHLY, CDR2 FYNNEI. CDR3 loop: CASRGLAGWSDTQYF. The CDR3 bases that were read are TGTGCCAGCAGGGGACTAGCGGGCTGGTCAGATACG.

A note on this clone: The CDR3 end falls 3 residues outside the read, so it is completed with the germline J gene. The chain carries TRBV19 and TRBJ2-3; D possibly corresponds to TRBD2 (6 bases). Germline CDR1 LNHDA, CDR2 SQIVND (reference sequence). The CDR3 is 13 amino acids. The sequenced part of the CDR3 DNA is TGTGCCAGTAGTATCACTAGCAATCAGCCG. Protein sequence: CASSITSNQP. The full CDR3 is CASSITSNQPQYF.

As concerns this clone: The read is 3 residues too short to cover the CDR3 end, so that end is filled in from the germline J gene. The V gene is TRBV19, the J gene TRBJ2-2; possible D gene TRBD2, 6 bases. The CDR3 is 18 residues long. Germline CDR1 is LNHDA and CDR2 is SQIVND (reference sequence). CDR3 in amino acids: CASSMGDGGRLYNSPLFF. The DNA read from the CDR3 is TGTGCCAGTAGTATGGGGGACGGGGGAAGATTGTATAATTCACCG. The complete variable domain, with remaining parts taken from reference TRBV19 and TRBJ2-2, reads DGGITQSPKYLFRKEGQNVTLSCEQNLNHDAMYWYRQDPGQGLRLIYYSQIVNDFQKGDIAEGYSVSREKKESFPLTVTSAQKNPTAFYLCASSMGDGGRLYNSPLFFGEGSRLTVL.

In regard to this clone: The sequence runs out 3 residues before the end of the CDR3; the remainder is reconstructed from the germline J gene. The chain combines TRBV7-9 with TRBJ2-3; no reliable D call. The CDR3 spans 13 residues. Trimming stripped 6 bases from V and 2 bases from J, with 9 bases between. Germline V gives CDR1 SEHNR, CDR2 FQNEAQ (reference sequence). The CDR3 sequence is CASRRFDTDTQYF. The sequenced part of the CDR3 DNA is TGTGCCAGCAGGCGTTTTGACACAGATACG.

Notes on this clone: The read comes to an end 3 residues before the CDR3 does, leaving the germline J gene to fill in the end. The rearrangement joins TRBV5-1 to TRBJ1-3, with unresolved D. Germline V gene sequence: CDR1 SGHRS, CDR2 YFSETQ. V lost 0 bases, J lost 2 bases, and 12 bases lay in between. This CDR3 is 16 amino acids long. The CDR3 loop reads CASSLAAGLAGNTIYF. Incomplete CDR3 DNA: TGCGCCAGCAGCTTGGCCGCGGGGTTAGCTGGAAACACC.

A note on this clone: Sequencing ends 3 residues short of the CDR3 end; the germline J gene provides the rest. The chain uses TRBV5-1 and TRBJ2-5, with TRBD1 identical over 12 bases. With 4 bases clipped from V and 5 bases from J, the junction kept 12 bases outside the gene matches. Germline CDR1 and CDR2: SGHRS and YFSETQ. There are 17 residues in the CDR3. CDR3 amino acids: CASSPLPGQGAGETQYF. CDR3 bases read: TGCGCCAGCAGCCCCCTACCGGGACAGGGGGCGGGGGAGACC.

On this clone itself: The DNA ends 3 residues before the CDR3 does, and the rest of the CDR3 is filled in from the germline J gene. The V and J genes are TRBV28 and TRBJ2-7; TRBD1 is a possible D gene (6 bases). V gave up 3 bases and J gave up 3 bases, with 15 bases separating them. The CDR3 runs 15 residues. The germline CDR1 and CDR2 sequences are MDHEN and SYDVKM. The CDR3 sequence is CASSFPAGDYYEQYF. CDR3 DNA, as far as it was read: TGTGCCAGCAGTTTCCCGGCAGGGGATTACTACGAG. Complete variable domain (other parts from reference TRBV28 and TRBJ2-7): DVKVTQSSRYLVKRTGEKVFLECVQDMDHENMFWYRQDPGLGLRLIYFSYDVKMKEKGDIPEGYSVSREKKERFSLILESASTNQTSMYLCASSFPAGDYYEQYFGPGTRLTVT.

As regards this clone: The CDR3 is cut off 3 residues early in the read; its end comes from the germline J gene. The chain is built from TRBV7-9 and TRBJ1-2, with 7 bases aligning to TRBD1. V dropped 6 bases and J dropped 4; count of bases not matched to a gene: 11. There are 15 residues in the CDR3. Looked up from germline, CDR1 is SEHNR and CDR2 is FQNEAQ (reference sequence). The covered CDR3 bases are TGTGCCAGCAGACCCGACAGGGATCGAGGCTATGGC. Translation: CASRPDRDRGYG. The entire CDR3 protein reads CASRPDRDRGYGYTF.

Comments on this clone: The CDR3 end falls 3 residues outside the read, so it is completed with the germline J gene. The chain joins TRBV7-2 to TRBJ2-1; 7 bases match TRBD2. V shed 3 bases and J 4 bases; nucleotides not matched to a gene: 6. This CDR3 has 15 amino acids. CDR1 and CDR2 from the germline V gene are SGHTA and FQGNSA. CDR3 region: CASSFGLAAYNEQFF. The sequenced part of the CDR3 DNA is TGTGCCAGCAGCTTTGGGCTAGCGGCTTACAATGAG.

On this clone: The observed sequence ends 3 residues before the CDR3 terminus, with the missing tail filled in from the germline J gene. The rearrangement uses TRBV19 and TRBJ2-2; D may be TRBD1 (6 bases). The CDR3 length is 16 residues. The ends were cut back, 2 bases at V and 4 bases at J, with 14 bases in the middle. CDR1 is LNHDA and CDR2 is SQIVND in the germline V gene (reference sequence). The part of the CDR3 DNA that was read is TGTGCCAGTAGTATACTAACAGGGCGGGTCACCGGGGAG. Protein sequence: CASSILTGRVTGE. The CDR3 reads in full as CASSILTGRVTGELFF.

Details on this clone: The DNA ends 3 residues before the CDR3 does, and the rest of the CDR3 is filled in from the germline J gene. The chain uses TRBV11-3 and TRBJ2-5; no reliable D call. The CDR3 is made up of 12 amino acids. Germline CDR1 and CDR2: SGHNT and YENEEA. Trimming removed 3 bases at V and 5 bases at J, with 7 bases between. This CDR3 reads CASSFAGETQYF. CDR3 bases read: TGTGCCAGCAGCTTCGCCGGGGAGACC.

As regards this clone: The read falls 3 residues short of the CDR3 end, and the missing part is taken from the germline J gene. The chain uses TRBV10-3 and TRBJ2-5; TRBD1 agrees at 8 bases. CDR3 size: 15 residues. CDR1 and CDR2 (germline): ENHRY, SYGVKD. Unmatched junction bases numbered 8, after V lost 6 bases and J lost 2 bases. CDR3 loop: CAISAGQAFQETQYF. Incomplete CDR3 DNA: TGTGCCATCAGCGCGGGACAGGCCTTTCAAGAGACC.